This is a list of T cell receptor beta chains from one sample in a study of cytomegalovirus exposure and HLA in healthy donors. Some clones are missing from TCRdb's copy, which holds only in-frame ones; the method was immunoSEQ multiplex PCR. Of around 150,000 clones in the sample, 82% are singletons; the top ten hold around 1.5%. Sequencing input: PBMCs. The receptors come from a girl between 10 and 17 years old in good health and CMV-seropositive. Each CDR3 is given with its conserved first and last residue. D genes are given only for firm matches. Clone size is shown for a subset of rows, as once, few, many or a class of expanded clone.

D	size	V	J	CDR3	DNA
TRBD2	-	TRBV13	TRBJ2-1	CASSFRGTSVYNEQFF	TGTGCCAGCAGCTTTCGTGGGACTAGCGTATACAATGAGCAGTTCTTC
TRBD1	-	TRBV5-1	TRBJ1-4	CASSTTGVGEKLFF	TGCGCCAGCAGCACGACAGGGGTGGGTGAAAAACTGTTTTTT
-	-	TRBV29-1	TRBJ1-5	CSVEEFKGTPDSSNQPQHF	TGCAGCGTTGAAGAATTCAAGGGAACACCCGACAGTAGCAATCAGCCCCAGCATTTT
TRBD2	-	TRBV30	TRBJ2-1	CARTKLAGAFAYNEQFF	TGTGCCCGAACAAAACTAGCGGGGGCCTTCGCCTACAATGAGCAGTTCTTC
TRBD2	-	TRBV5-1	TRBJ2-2	CASSLVAAGGSSGELFF	TGCGCCAGCAGCTTGGTGGCGGCGGGAGGCTCCTCCGGGGAGCTGTTTTTT
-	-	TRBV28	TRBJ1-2	CASSPNRIYGYTF	TGTGCCAGCAGTCCTAACAGGATCTATGGCTACACCTTC
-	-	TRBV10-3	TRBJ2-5	CAISERDQETQYF	TGTGCCATCAGTGAGCGGGACCAAGAGACCCAGTACTTC
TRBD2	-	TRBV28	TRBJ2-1	CASRAGTRALTEQFF	TGTGCCAGCAGGGCCGGGACTAGAGCTCTCACTGAGCAGTTCTTC
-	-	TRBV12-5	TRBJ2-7	CASGLGRNDYEQYF	TGTGCTAGTGGTTTGGGCAGGAATGACTACGAGCAGTACTTC
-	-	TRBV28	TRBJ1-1	CASSLRRIRGQRNTEAFF	TGTGCCAGCAGTTTGCGCCGTATACGAGGACAGAGGAACACTGAAGCTTTCTTT
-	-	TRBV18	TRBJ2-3	CASSPDRDTQYF	TGTGCCAGCTCACCAGATAGAGATACGCAGTATTTT
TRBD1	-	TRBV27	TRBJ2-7	CASSLGQGDYEQYF	TGTGCCAGCAGTTTGGGACAGGGGGACTACGAGCAGTACTTC
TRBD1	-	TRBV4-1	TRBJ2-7	CASSPFSVKGTGALEQYF	TGCGCCAGCAGCCCCTTTTCGGTAAAGGGGACAGGGGCCCTCGAGCAGTACTTC
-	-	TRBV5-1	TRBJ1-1	CASSLDTYTEAFF	TGCGCCAGCAGCTTGGACACCTACACTGAAGCTTTCTTT
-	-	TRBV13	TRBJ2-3	CASSDFEEDTQYF	TGTGCCAGCAGCGACTTTGAGGAGGATACGCAGTATTTT
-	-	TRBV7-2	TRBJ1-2	CASSEAVGSYYYGYTF	TGTGCCAGCAGCGAAGCGGTCGGCAGTTATTACTATGGCTACACCTTC
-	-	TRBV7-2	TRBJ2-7	CASSLASRGFYEQYF	TGTGCCAGCAGCTTAGCATCTCGGGGTTTCTACGAGCAGTACTTC
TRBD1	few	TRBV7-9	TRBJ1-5	CASSFVVPDRGYQPQHF	TGTGCCAGCAGCTTCGTGGTCCCAGACAGGGGGTATCAGCCCCAGCATTTT
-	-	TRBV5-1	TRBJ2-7	CASKRQVSSSYEQYF	TGCGCCAGCAAAAGACAGGTATCCTCCTCCTACGAGCAGTACTTC
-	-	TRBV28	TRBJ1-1	CASSRTANTEAFF	TGTGCCAGCAGTCGGACAGCGAACACTGAAGCTTTCTTT
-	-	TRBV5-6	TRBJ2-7	CASSTLSGAHEQYF	TGTGCCAGCAGCACCCTCTCAGGGGCCCACGAGCAGTACTTC
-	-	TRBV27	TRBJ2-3	CASSSQTGPEDTQYF	TGTGCCAGCAGTTCCCAGACAGGTCCGGAGGATACGCAGTATTTT
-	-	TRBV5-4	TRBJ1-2	CASSPARQGDYGYTF	TGTGCCAGCAGCCCTGCGCGCCAGGGTGACTATGGCTACACCTTC
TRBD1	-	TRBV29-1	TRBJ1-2	CSGTTGVGVGYGYTF	TGCAGCGGGACGACAGGGGTTGGGGTTGGCTATGGCTACACCTTC
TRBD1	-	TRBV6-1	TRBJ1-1	CASSDLQGYTEAFF	TGTGCCAGCAGTGACTTACAGGGGTACACTGAAGCTTTCTTT
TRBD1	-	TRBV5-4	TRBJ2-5	CASSLPADRGVETQYF	TGTGCCAGCAGCTTGCCCGCGGACAGGGGGGTTGAGACCCAGTACTTC
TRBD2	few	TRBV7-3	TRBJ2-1	CASSRGLAGNNEQFF	TGTGCCAGCAGCCGAGGGCTAGCGGGTAACAATGAGCAGTTCTTC
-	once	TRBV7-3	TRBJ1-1	CASSLFFGVTEAFF	TGTGCCAGCAGCTTATTCTTCGGGGTCACTGAAGCTTTCTTT
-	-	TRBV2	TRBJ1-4	CASSEARLNEKLFF	TGTGCCAGCAGTGAAGCGCGGCTTAATGAAAAACTGTTTTTT
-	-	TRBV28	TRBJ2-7	CASSSVGLSYEQYF	TGTGCCAGCAGTTCGGTGGGACTTTCATACGAGCAGTACTTC
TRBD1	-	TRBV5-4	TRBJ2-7	CASSLTGTDDPEQYF	TGTGCCAGCAGCTTGACCGGGACAGACGACCCCGAGCAGTACTTC
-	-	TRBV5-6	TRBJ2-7	CASSLGRAYEQYF	TGTGCCAGCAGCTTGGGCAGGGCCTACGAGCAGTACTTC
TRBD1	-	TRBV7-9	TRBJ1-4	CASSLWDRVQAGEKLFF	TGTGCCAGCAGCTTGTGGGACAGGGTGCAGGCGGGTGAAAAACTGTTTTTT
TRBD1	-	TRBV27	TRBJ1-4	CASSLRGTALGGLFF	TGTGCCAGCAGTTTAAGAGGGACAGCCCTGGGAGGACTGTTTTTT
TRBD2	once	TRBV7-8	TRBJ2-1	CASSLQGGGALFF	TGTGCCAGCAGCTTACAGGGCGGGGGGGCGTTGTTCTTC
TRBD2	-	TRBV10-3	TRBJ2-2	CAIRGTSGHSNTGELFF	TGTGCCATCAGGGGGACTAGCGGCCATTCGAACACCGGGGAGCTGTTTTTT
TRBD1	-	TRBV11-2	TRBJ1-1	CASDRGLNTEAFF	TGTGCCAGTGACAGGGGCCTGAACACTGAAGCTTTCTTT
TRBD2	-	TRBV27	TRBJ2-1	CASRTGTSAYNEQFF	TGTGCCAGCAGAACCGGGACTAGCGCGTACAATGAGCAGTTCTTC
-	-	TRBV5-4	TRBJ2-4	CASSLGGTGIRNIQYF	TGTGCCAGCAGCTTGGGGGGAACAGGGATTCGGAACATTCAGTACTTC
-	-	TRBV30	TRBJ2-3	CAWSVLQGTDTQYF	TGTGCCTGGAGTGTACTCCAAGGCACAGATACGCAGTATTTT
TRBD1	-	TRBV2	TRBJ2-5	CARGQGTGETQYF	TGTGCCAGGGGACAGGGGACTGGGGAGACCCAGTACTTC
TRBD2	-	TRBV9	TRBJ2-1	CASSVGVSGAYNEQFF	TGTGCCAGCAGCGTAGGGGTTAGCGGGGCCTACAATGAGCAGTTCTTC
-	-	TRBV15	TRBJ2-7	CATSRDRDEQYF	TGTGCCACCAGCAGAGATCGGGATGAGCAGTACTTC
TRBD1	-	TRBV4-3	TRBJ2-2	CASSQPIPGQGSPGELFF	TGCGCCAGCAGCCAACCAATCCCGGGACAGGGATCGCCCGGGGAGCTGTTTTTT